The present entry profiles one T cell receptor delta chain with its context. The clone's antigen remains unknown. No clone much larger than this one lies a single base away; base qualities are absent. This sample was included in a study of gamma delta lymphoproliferative disorders and STAT genes listed by TCRdb under 2018. Broadly, across the study: Gamma-chain libraries were prepared from at least 50 ng of genomic DNA using the LymphoTrack Dx TCRG Assay. Because no corresponding Invivoscribe delta assay was available, delta-chain libraries were prepared according to the EuroClonality-NGS working group standard operating procedure. Within a larger immunophenotypic and STAT-mutation study, TCR gamma and delta CDR3 repertoires were profiled by deep sequencing in Tgammadelta lymphoproliferative disease patients and healthy controls. A couple of gamma-chain samples and all delta-chain samples were sequenced twice to confirm results.

For both patients and controls, peripheral blood mononuclear cells were isolated, and the genomic DNA from these cells was used for TCR sequencing. Controls were some 23 healthy adult blood donors, with a median age of approximately 64 years and 12 males and some eleven females, matched to patients for age and sex. In both library methods, multiplex PCR was carried out with primers targeting conserved V and J regions of the TCR genes. Amplicons were purified, pooled and sequenced on an Illumina MiSeq platform. As for the original processing: MiXCR performed V(D)J alignment, clonotype assembly and translation, and VDJtools was used for functionality assessment and CDR3 repertoire analyses. CDR3 was defined per IMGT, and analyses were restricted to productive sequences using functional genes, excluding ORF genes and pseudogenes. A custom Python script was used to search all patients and controls for identical amino acid CDR3s of major clonotypes (frequency >=5%). Clonotype frequencies in patients versus controls were compared with a one-sided non-parametric Wilcoxon test. TCRdb recomputed clones from the public reads with CATT; identical DNA rows were then combined. TCRdb, rather than the study authors, made the V and J calls. The table for this sample lists about 1,200 delta-chain clones; over 2% of them were counted only once. Around 89% of the sample lies in the top ten.

From a lookup of the germline V gene, CDR1 and CDR2 are GEAIGNYY and EKD. The CDR3 runs 17 amino acids, cysteine and phenylalanine included. Kept here is only the CDR3 DNA, which spans 51 bases and is read in frame from base 1. Germline trimming amounts to 2 bases on V and 2 bases on J, with 10 as the count of junction bases outside the gene matches. What the research found in general, with its limitations: Almost every major gamma and delta clonotype in patients was public, meaning shared with at least one healthy donor, and only a couple of gamma clonotypes were private to disease. When whole repertoires were clustered, patient gamma repertoires were grouped separately from healthy controls, whereas no separation between groups was observed for delta repertoires. According to the authors, NGS specificity may be reduced at low frequencies, so whether leukemic clones are public or private needs confirmation. Control T cells were likely spread across varied maturation stages, whereas leukemic cells were skewed toward terminal effectors, which potentially limits comparisons between patients and controls.

The sequence came from a human donor in good health. Here the chain combines TRDV2 and TRDJ1; 10 bases in between match TRDD3. The specimen was blood. The DNA reads TGTGCCTGTGACAAAATTCCCTTGGGGGATACAACCGATAAACTCATCTTT. It codes for CACDKIPLGDTTDKLIF.